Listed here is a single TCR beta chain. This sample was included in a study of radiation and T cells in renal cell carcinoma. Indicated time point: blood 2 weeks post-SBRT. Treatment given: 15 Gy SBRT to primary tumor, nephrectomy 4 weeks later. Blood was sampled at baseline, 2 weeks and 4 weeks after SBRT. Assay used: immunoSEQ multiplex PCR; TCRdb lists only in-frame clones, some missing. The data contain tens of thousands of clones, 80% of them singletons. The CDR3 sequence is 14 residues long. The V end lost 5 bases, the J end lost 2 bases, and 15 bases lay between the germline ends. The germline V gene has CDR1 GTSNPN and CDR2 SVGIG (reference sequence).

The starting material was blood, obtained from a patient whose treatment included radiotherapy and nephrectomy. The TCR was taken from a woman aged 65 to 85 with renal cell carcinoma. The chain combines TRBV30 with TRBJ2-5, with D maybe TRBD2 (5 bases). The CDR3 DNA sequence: TGTGCCTGGGCCCCGGGGTCAACTCAAGAGACCCAGTACTTC. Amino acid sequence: CAWAPGSTQETQYF.